This T cell receptor (beta chain) is drawn from a study of T-cell reconstitution after alpha-beta-depleted transplantation in children. Study conclusions and caveats: There were some patients whose high TCRbeta diversity at day 60 came from surviving recipient T cells and thymic progenitors. Alpha-beta T cells present about two months after transplant were reported to originate from several hundred expanded graft clones.

It was with unique molecular identifiers that the TCRbeta library was prepared. TCRdb used MiXCR to reprocess the PCR reads, holding one entry per CDR3 protein. The repertoire holds hundreds of thousands of distinct CDR3 sequences, with about a sixth as singletons. Worth noting for this clonotype: Its antigen is not known.

This sample comprised PBMCs, mostly from graft donor cells, obtained 360 days after TCRalphabeta/CD19-depleted stem cell transplant. The sequence was collected from a boy in the first two years of life who had a stem cell transplant for Wiskott-Aldrich syndrome, so the T cells may come from the graft donor.

CDR3 sequence reads: CASSLGRTSGGASQETQYF. The CDR3 DNA sequence: TGCGCCAGCAGCTTGGGACGGACTAGCGGGGGGGCTTCCCAAGAGACCCAGTACTTC. J is TRBJ2-5 and V is TRBV5-1; the match to TRBD2 covers 15 bases. V lost 0 bases to trimming and J lost 1 base; unmatched junction nucleotides: 7. CDR3 length equals 19 residues. In germline, CDR1 is SGHRS, CDR2 YFSETQ.